The rows below give T cell receptor beta chains drawn from one sample of a study of cytomegalovirus exposure and HLA in healthy donors. Sequenced by immunoSEQ multiplex PCR; TCRdb stores in-frame clones only, minus some. Here the sample table reports some 120,000 clones. Sequencing was performed on PBMCs. Receptor source: a man aged 25-45 years in good health and CMV-seronegative. The CDR3 runs from the conserved cysteine through the conserved F or W. A D gene is named only where the DNA matches it firmly.

J gene,V gene,D gene,CDR3 protein,CDR3 DNA
TRBJ1-1,TRBV5-1,-,CASSYSNSSRGTEAFF,TGTGCCAGCAGCTATTCGAATAGTTCCAGGGGAACTGAAGCTTTCTTT
TRBJ2-1,TRBV10-3,-,CAISTLQGYEQFF,TGTGCCATCAGTACACTACAGGGCTATGAGCAGTTCTTC
TRBJ2-1,TRBV7-2,TRBD2,CASSLRGGRNEQFF,TGTGCCAGCAGCTTACGCGGGGGGCGAAATGAGCAGTTCTTC
TRBJ1-1,TRBV7-8,TRBD1,CASSPVPGQMNTEAFF,TGTGCCAGCAGCCCGGTCCCGGGACAGATGAACACTGAAGCTTTCTTT
TRBJ2-3,TRBV5-4,-,CASSFAGLTDTQYF,TGTGCCAGCAGCTTCGCAGGGTTAACAGATACGCAGTATTTT
TRBJ2-2,TRBV11-3,TRBD1,CASSLATGTDNTGELFF,TGTGCCAGCAGCTTAGCCACCGGGACAGATAACACCGGGGAGCTGTTTTTT
TRBJ2-1,TRBV5-1,-,CASSLASFINEQFF,TGCGCCAGCAGCTTGGCGTCTTTTATCAATGAGCAGTTCTTC
TRBJ2-5,TRBV5-1,TRBD2,CASSSGAGSVETQYF,TGCGCCAGCAGCTCGGGAGCGGGAAGTGTCGAGACCCAGTACTTC
TRBJ2-7,TRBV5-6,-,CASSLELARAYEQYF,TGTGCCAGCAGCTTGGAGCTCGCTAGAGCCTACGAGCAGTACTTC
TRBJ2-7,TRBV25-1,TRBD2,CASSDSGGKQYF,TGTGCCAGCAGTGACTCGGGAGGTAAGCAGTACTTC
TRBJ2-5,TRBV7-6,TRBD2,CASSPPSAGGQETQYF,TGTGCCAGCAGCCCGCCATCTGCGGGGGGACAAGAGACCCAGTACTTC
TRBJ1-6,TRBV5-6,TRBD1,CASSGPTGESLHF,TGTGCCAGCAGCGGACCGACAGGGGAGTCCCTCCACTTT
TRBJ1-4,TRBV7-8,-,CASSAGQAGEKLFF,TGTGCCAGCAGCGCCGGCCAGGCGGGGGAAAAACTGTTTTTT
TRBJ2-7,TRBV6-5,-,CASSYSRQGYEQYF,TGTGCCAGCAGTTACTCTCGGCAGGGCTACGAGCAGTACTTC
TRBJ1-6,TRBV14,-,CASSRTQINSPLHF,TGTGCCAGCAGCCGCACACAGATTAATTCACCCCTCCACTTT
TRBJ2-3,TRBV9,TRBD1,CASSVTGTDTQYF,TGTGCCAGCAGCGTCACCGGGACAGACACGCAGTATTTT
TRBJ2-2,TRBV7-9,-,CASSLARAATGELFF,TGTGCCAGCAGCTTAGCGCGGGCGGCCACCGGGGAGCTGTTTTTT
TRBJ2-7,TRBV5-4,TRBD1,CASSLAGGQGREQYF,TGTGCCAGCAGCTTGGCTGGGGGACAGGGTCGCGAGCAGTACTTC
TRBJ2-1,TRBV7-3,TRBD1,CASSARVGPGQGARNEQFF,TGTGCCAGCTCAGCTCGGGTAGGTCCGGGACAGGGGGCACGGAATGAGCAGTTCTTC
TRBJ2-5,TRBV11-2,-,CASSLRGLEETQYF,TGTGCCAGCAGCCTCAGGGGCTTGGAGGAGACCCAGTACTTC
TRBJ2-1,TRBV7-9,TRBD1,CASSFIPGQGDNEQFF,TGTGCCAGCAGCTTCATCCCGGGACAGGGCGACAATGAGCAGTTCTTC
TRBJ2-7,TRBV30,-,CAWSPSRGANEQYF,TGTGCCTGGAGTCCGAGTCGGGGGGCCAACGAGCAGTACTTC
TRBJ2-7,TRBV9,-,CASSTRGIGEQYF,TGTGCCAGCAGCACGCGAGGGATCGGCGAGCAGTACTTC
TRBJ1-5,TRBV19,TRBD1,CASTDRESQPQHF,TGTGCCAGTACCGACAGGGAGAGTCAGCCCCAGCATTTT
TRBJ1-6,TRBV12-5,-,CASDLGAQNSPLHF,TGTGCTAGTGACCTGGGGGCGCAGAATTCACCCCTCCACTTT
TRBJ2-1,TRBV5-1,-,CASSFVQTSYNEQFF,TGCGCCAGCAGCTTCGTACAGACGTCCTACAATGAGCAGTTCTTC
TRBJ1-1,TRBV5-4,TRBD1,CASSQGQSNTEAFF,TGTGCCAGCAGCCAGGGACAGTCAAACACTGAAGCTTTCTTT
TRBJ2-5,TRBV6-5,-,CATSWAGQGETQYF,TGTGCCACTTCGTGGGCAGGGCAGGGGGAGACCCAGTACTTC
TRBJ2-3,TRBV4-3,TRBD2,CASSQAREGPDTQYF,TGCGCCAGCAGCCAAGCGCGGGAGGGTCCAGATACGCAGTATTTT
TRBJ2-3,TRBV29-1,TRBD1,CSVEVGGKGTDTQYF,TGCAGCGTTGAAGTAGGGGGCAAGGGCACAGATACGCAGTATTTT
TRBJ2-2,TRBV13,-,CASSSGGKNTGELFF,TGTGCCAGCAGTTCAGGGGGGAAGAACACCGGGGAGCTGTTTTTT
TRBJ2-3,TRBV30,-,CAWRAYGGSTDTQYF,TGTGCCTGGAGGGCCTATGGGGGGAGCACAGATACGCAGTATTTT
TRBJ2-3,TRBV4-3,TRBD2,CASSQVIAGLADTQYF,TGCGCCAGCAGCCAAGTCATAGCGGGGTTAGCAGATACGCAGTATTTT
TRBJ2-1,TRBV29-1,-,CSVEPDWPTYNEQFF,TGCAGCGTTGAGCCTGACTGGCCTACCTACAATGAGCAGTTCTTC
TRBJ1-1,TRBV19,-,CASSISRDTEAFF,TGTGCCAGTAGTATATCCAGGGACACTGAAGCTTTCTTT
TRBJ2-1,TRBV7-8,-,CASSLAGASNEQFF,TGTGCCAGCAGCTTAGCGGGCGCCTCCAATGAGCAGTTCTTC
TRBJ1-2,TRBV5-4,-,CASSLPNLGRSNYGYTF,TGTGCCAGCAGCTTGCCCAACCTGGGGAGGTCGAACTATGGCTACACCTTC
TRBJ1-2,TRBV6-1,TRBD1,CASSERFGQGVYGYTF,TGTGCCAGCAGTGAAAGGTTCGGGCAGGGGGTCTATGGCTACACCTTC
TRBJ2-1,TRBV18,-,CASSPPPDRVGGVPFF,TGTGCCAGCTCACCACCACCGGACAGGGTAGGGGGGGTGCCGTTCTTC
TRBJ1-4,TRBV18,-,CASSPPAARPNEKLFF,TGTGCCAGCTCACCACCGGCAGCTAGGCCCAATGAAAAACTGTTTTTT
TRBJ2-3,TRBV11-1,-,CASSLDRSRSTDTQYF,TGTGCCAGCAGCTTAGATAGGTCGAGGAGCACAGATACGCAGTATTTT
TRBJ2-7,TRBV7-2,-,CASRRGGPSYEQYF,TGTGCCAGCAGAAGAGGGGGACCCTCCTACGAGCAGTACTTC
TRBJ1-1,TRBV30,-,CAWTLGVGRTEAFF,TGTGCCTGGACCTTAGGGGTTGGACGCACTGAAGCTTTCTTT
TRBJ2-1,TRBV5-4,TRBD2,CASSRERGDGREQFF,TGTGCCAGCAGCAGGGAGCGGGGGGATGGGAGAGAGCAGTTCTTC
TRBJ2-7,TRBV5-6,TRBD1,CASSLDLGQATYEQYF,TGTGCCAGCAGCTTGGACTTGGGACAGGCAACCTACGAGCAGTACTTC
TRBJ2-3,TRBV25-1,TRBD1,CASSVKVGQGRDTQYF,TGTGCCAGCAGTGTAAAGGTGGGACAGGGGAGAGATACGCAGTATTTT